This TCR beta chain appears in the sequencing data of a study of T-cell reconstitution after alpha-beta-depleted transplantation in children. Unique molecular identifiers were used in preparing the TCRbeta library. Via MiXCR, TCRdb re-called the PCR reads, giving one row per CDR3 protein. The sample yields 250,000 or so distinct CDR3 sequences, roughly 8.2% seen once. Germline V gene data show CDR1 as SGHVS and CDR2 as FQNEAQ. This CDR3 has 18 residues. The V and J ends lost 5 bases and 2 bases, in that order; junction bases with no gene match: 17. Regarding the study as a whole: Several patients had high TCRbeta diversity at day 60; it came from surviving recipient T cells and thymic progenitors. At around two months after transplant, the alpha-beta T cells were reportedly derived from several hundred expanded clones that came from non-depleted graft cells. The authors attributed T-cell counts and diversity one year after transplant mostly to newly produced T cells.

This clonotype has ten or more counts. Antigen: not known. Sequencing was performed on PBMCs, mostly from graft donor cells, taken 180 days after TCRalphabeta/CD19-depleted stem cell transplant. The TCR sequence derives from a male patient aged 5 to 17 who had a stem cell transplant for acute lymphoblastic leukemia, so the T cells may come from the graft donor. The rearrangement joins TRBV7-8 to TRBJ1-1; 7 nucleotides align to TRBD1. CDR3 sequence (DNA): TGTGCCAGCAGCCCCTCGGGTATAGGGGGCAGGAGAAACACTGAAGCTTTCTTT. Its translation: CASSPSGIGGRRNTEAFF. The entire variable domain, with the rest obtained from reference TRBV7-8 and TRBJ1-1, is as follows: GAGVSQSPRYKVAKRGQDVALRCDPISGHVSLFWYQQALGQGPEFLTYFQNEAQLDKSGLPSDRFFAERPEGSVSTLKIQRTQQEDSAVYLCASSPSGIGGRRNTEAFFGQGTRLTVV.